These 20 T cell receptor beta chains were all obtained from the same sample, sequenced in a study of T cell responses to AZD1222 COVID-19 vaccine. Assay used: immunoSEQ multiplex PCR; TCRdb lists only in-frame clones, some missing. This sample yields some 40,000 clones, of which over 75% are seen a single time; about a fifth belongs to the top ten. Sequencing was performed on peripheral blood, taken 28 days after the second dose of the MenACWY control vaccine. These TCRs come from an adult who received the MenACWY meningococcal vaccine as a control.

This chain connects TRBV19 to TRBJ1-3; unclear D gene. The CDR3 is 13 residues long. Trimming removed 8 bases from V and 0 bases from J, with 8 bases in between. In germline, CDR1 is LNHDA, CDR2 SQIVND (reference sequence). The DNA for the CDR3 is TGTGCCAGTCGACTGACCTCTGGAAACACCATATATTTT. Amino acid sequence: CASRLTSGNTIYF.

V is TRBV6-2 or TRBV6-3 and J is TRBJ1-5, with 8 bases that match TRBD1. V dropped 5 bases and J dropped 7; count of bases not matched to a gene: 7. Germline V gene sequence: CDR1 MNHEY, CDR2 SVGEGT. This CDR3 is built from 14 residues. CDR3 protein: CASSDTGGGQPQHF. CDR3 sequence (DNA): TGTGCCAGCAGTGACACAGGGGGAGGGCAGCCCCAGCATTTT.

The J gene is TRBJ1-1, the V gene TRBV29-1; tentative D call: TRBD1 (6 bases). The CDR3 is 14 amino acids. V lost 4 bases and J 0 bases, leaving 12 bases between the germline ends. Germline CDR1 reads SQVTM; CDR2 reads ANQGSEA. CDR3 coding DNA: TGCAGCGTTGTGGACAGTAACATGAACACTGAAGCTTTCTTT. Translating gives CSVVDSNMNTEAFF.

The chain is built from TRBV6-5 and TRBJ1-3; 10 nucleotides align to TRBD1. The CDR3 runs 15 residues. Germline V gene data show CDR1 as MNHEY and CDR2 as SVGAGI. Unmatched junction bases numbered 6, after V lost 7 bases and J lost 3 bases. In DNA, the CDR3 is TGTGCCAGCAAAAGACAGGGGGCAAGTGGAAACACCATATATTTT. It specifies CASKRQGASGNTIYF.

The rearrangement joins TRBV3-1 (or the pseudogene TRBV3-2) to TRBJ1-6; D unresolved. With 2 bases removed from V and 7 bases from J, the gap between germline ends came to 12 bases. Germline lookup yields CDR1 LGHDT and CDR2 YNNKEL (reference sequence). The CDR3 loop spans 15 amino acids. CDR3 sequence reads: CASSQLGLGNSPLHF. The CDR3 coding sequence is TGTGCCAGCAGCCAACTAGGACTAGGAAATTCACCCCTCCACTTT.

V usage is TRBV5-1 and J usage is TRBJ1-2; D is possibly TRBD1 (5 bases). V lost 4 bases and J lost 4, with 17 bases in between. Germline V gives CDR1 SGHRS, CDR2 YFSETQ. The CDR3 loop spans 15 amino acids. Written as DNA, the CDR3 is TGCGCCAGCAGCCTCGGGGGGTTGGCCCCCTATGGCTACACCTTC. This codes for CASSLGGLAPYGYTF.

The rearrangement joins TRBV7-9 to TRBJ1-4; D call uncertain. The V gene's germline CDR1 is SEHNR and CDR2 FQNEAQ (reference sequence). The CDR3 runs 18 residues. The V gene lost 5 bases and the J gene lost 2 bases, with 21 bases spanning the gap. The CDR3 sequence is CASSPPRAGVGTNEKLFF. The CDR3 region has the DNA TGTGCCAGCAGCCCCCCCCGCGCCGGGGTTGGGACTAATGAAAAACTGTTTTTT.

V is TRBV7-9 and J is TRBJ1-5; no clear D. Trimming removed 4 bases at V and 1 base at J, with 11 bases between. CDR1 is SEHNR, CDR2 FQNEAQ, per germline (reference sequence). CDR3 length equals 15 residues. The CDR3, as DNA: TGTGCCAGCAGCTCGAGTGGAGTGAGCAATCAGCCCCAGCATTTT. This gives the protein CASSSSGVSNQPQHF.

J is TRBJ2-3 and V is TRBV9, with D perhaps given as TRBD1 or TRBD2 (5 bases each). V shed 0 bases and J shed 5 bases, with 16 bases lying between them. From germline, CDR1 is SGDLS and CDR2 YYNGEE. CDR3 size: 16 residues. CDR3 bases: TGTGCCAGCAGCGTAGGGACTCAAGGGGCCCAAGATACGCAGTATTTT. Protein sequence: CASSVGTQGAQDTQYF.

Only a few counts were recorded for this clone. The chain links TRBV11-2 to TRBJ2-7, with D perhaps matching TRBD2 (5 bases). Germline loops: CDR1 SGHAT, CDR2 FQNNGV. Trimming took 0 bases from V and 3 from J, leaving 6 bases between them. The CDR3 runs 13 residues. Here the CDR3 DNA reads TGTGCCAGCAGCTTAGATGGGAGCTACGAGCAGTACGTC. This gives the protein CASSLDGSYEQYV.

The chain carries TRBV20-1 and TRBJ1-2; D gene ambiguous. Germline V gene data show CDR1 as DFQATT and CDR2 as SNEGSKA (reference sequence). This CDR3 contains 12 residues. V was cut by 3 bases and J by 4 bases, with 9 bases left in between. The CDR3 spells CSASSGGYGYTF. The CDR3 nucleotides read TGCAGTGCTAGTAGCGGTGGCTATGGCTACACCTTC.

DNA of the CDR3: TGTGCCAGCAGTTTGAGCAGGGGTGTTGGTGGCTACACCTTC. It translates to CASSLSRGVGGYTF. The chain recombines TRBV27 with TRBJ1-2; possible D gene TRBD1, 6 bases. The CDR3 has 14 residues. Germline CDR1 MNHEY, CDR2 SMNVEV (reference sequence). V lost 3 bases, J lost 7 bases, and 15 bases lay in between.

V usage is TRBV15 and J usage is TRBJ1-1, with D possibly matching TRBD1 (6 bases). Germline loops: CDR1 LNHNV, CDR2 YYDKDF (reference sequence). The CDR3 has 15 residues. V lost 0 bases and J 6 bases, leaving 14 bases between the germline ends. CDR3 sequence: CATSRDFGGPAEAFF. CDR3 nucleotides: TGTGCCACCAGCAGAGACTTTGGGGGGCCGGCTGAAGCTTTCTTT.

J is TRBJ1-6 and V is TRBV5-1; D is undetermined. Germline V gene lookup returns CDR1 SGHRS and CDR2 YFSETQ. V lost 0 bases, J lost 7 bases, and 8 bases lay in between. The CDR3 has 14 amino acids. CDR3 coding DNA: TGCGCCAGCAGCTTGGACACAGTGAATTCACCCCTCCACTTT. It translates to CASSLDTVNSPLHF.

This clone was picked up a small number of times. The genes are TRBV7-8 and TRBJ1-1; 8 bases align to TRBD1. Germline V gene sequence: CDR1 SGHVS, CDR2 FQNEAQ. The CDR3 sequence is 14 residues long. Trimming took 6 bases from V and 4 from J; bases not matched to a gene: 7. This CDR3 is CASSWTGLGTEAFF. DNA for the CDR3: TGTGCCAGCAGTTGGACAGGGCTTGGCACTGAAGCTTTCTTT.

The V gene is TRBV2, the J gene TRBJ2-2; 7 nucleotides match TRBD1. The V gene's germline CDR1 is SNHLY and CDR2 FYNNEI. The CDR3 covers 13 residues. V dropped 6 bases and J dropped 11; count of bases not matched to a gene: 9. CDR3 loop: CASRGLDRTELFF. CDR3 nucleotide sequence: TGTGCCAGCAGAGGACTGGACAGGACAGAGCTGTTTTTT.

The chain has TRBV6-5 and TRBJ2-2, with 9 bases matching TRBD1. The germline V gene encodes CDR1 MNHEY and CDR2 SVGAGI. V was pared by 9 bases and J by 4 bases, with 9 bases of the junction left unmatched. The CDR3 contains 15 residues. The CDR3 sequence is CASTRDRVTTGELFF. DNA for the CDR3: TGTGCCAGTACCCGGGACAGGGTAACCACCGGGGAGCTGTTTTTT.

This chain links TRBV5-5 with TRBJ2-4, with TRBD1 matching over 10 bases. There are 15 residues in the CDR3. CDR1 SGHKS and CDR2 YYEKEE come from the germline V gene (reference sequence). J lost 6 bases, V lost 1 base, and 4 bases had no gene match. This chain's CDR3 is CASSLPRQGANIQYF. The CDR3 DNA follows: TGTGCCAGCAGCTTGCCTCGACAGGGGGCAAACATTCAGTACTTC.

The CDR3 region has the DNA TGCAGCGTTGAAGACCCCCCATTTTGCACCTTC. Translation: CSVEDPPFCTF. The chain couples TRBV29-1 to TRBJ1-2; D is undetermined. V was trimmed by 0 bases and J by 13 bases, leaving 12 bases between them. The germline gives CDR1 SQVTM, CDR2 ANQGSEA. The CDR3 contains 11 residues.

The rearrangement links TRBV10-3 to TRBJ2-6, with 8 bases lining up with TRBD2. Germline CDR1 reads ENHRY; CDR2 reads SYGVKD. After removal of 3 bases from V and 9 bases from J, the junction contained 7 bases not matched to a gene. CDR3 length equals 15 residues. The CDR3 is CAISEAGTRGNVLTF. In DNA, the CDR3 is TGTGCCATCAGTGAAGCCGGGACTAGAGGCAACGTCCTGACTTTC.